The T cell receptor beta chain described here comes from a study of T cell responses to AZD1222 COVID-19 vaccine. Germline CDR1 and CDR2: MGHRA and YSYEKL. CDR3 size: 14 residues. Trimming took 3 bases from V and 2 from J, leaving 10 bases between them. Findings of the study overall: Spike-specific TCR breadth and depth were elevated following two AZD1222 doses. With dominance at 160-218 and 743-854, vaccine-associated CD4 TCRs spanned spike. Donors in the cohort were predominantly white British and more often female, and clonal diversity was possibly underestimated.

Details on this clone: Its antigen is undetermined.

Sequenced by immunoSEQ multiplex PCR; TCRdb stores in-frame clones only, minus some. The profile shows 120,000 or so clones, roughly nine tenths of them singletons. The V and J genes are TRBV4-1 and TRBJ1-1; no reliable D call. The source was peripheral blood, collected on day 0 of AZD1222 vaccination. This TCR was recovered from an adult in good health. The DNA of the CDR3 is TGCGCCAGCAGCCATCCCTTGATTAACACTGAAGCTTTCTTT. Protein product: CASSHPLINTEAFF.